This T cell receptor beta chain derives from a study of CD8 T cells in Susac syndrome. V was trimmed by 1 base and J by 3 bases, leaving 16 bases between them. The germline V gene has CDR1 SGHTA and CDR2 FQGNSA. This CDR3 contains 18 residues. Concerning this clonotype itself: Its antigen is unknown.

Overall study results and limits: Clonal expansion was absent from the CD4+ T cell repertoires in Susac syndrome.

Under recently defined diagnostic criteria, the patients with Susac syndrome qualified as having definite or probable disease. CD8+ and CD4+ T cells were negatively isolated; TEMRA cells were FACS-enriched. Random hexamers were used to reverse transcribe the RNA input (roughly 0.5 to 1 ug). One entry per CDR3 protein, called by TCRdb with MiXCR from the immunoSEQ multiplex PCR reads. The sample has approximately 210,000 distinct CDR3 sequences, 85% to 95% seen once. This receptor was obtained from a human donor with Susac syndrome. The material sequenced was CD4+ T cells from PBMCs. The rearrangement links TRBV7-2 to TRBJ2-6; perhaps TRBD1 as D (6 bases). CDR3 sequence reads: CASSLGSGAESGANVLTF. CDR3 nucleotide sequence: TGTGCCAGCAGCTTAGGCTCAGGGGCTGAGAGTGGGGCCAACGTCCTGACTTTC. Full variable domain (missing parts from reference TRBV7-2 and TRBJ2-6): GAGVSQSPSNKVTEKGKDVELRCDPISGHTALYWYRQSLGQGLEFLIYFQGNSAPDKSGLPSDRFSAERTGGSVSTLTIQRTQQEDSAVYLCASSLGSGAESGANVLTFGAGSRLTVL.